This T cell receptor (beta chain) stems from a study of blood T cell repertoires in COVID-19. Study details: COVID-19 samples, acute and convalescent, were from the United States, Italy and Spain. Sample material is recorded as cDNA or gDNA derived from T cells, B-cell-depleted T cells, or PBMCs.

In Seattle, patients joined the study during active infection and were tracked longitudinally. Per the original methods: Reference gene primer amplification in the assay estimated nucleated cell counts. Using immunoSEQ multiplex PCR, the repertoire was profiled, and TCRdb retains in-frame clones only, with some absent. That table gives V, J and clone size, and the DNA gave D and trimming. This table has about 98,000 clones, 75% to 90% appearing once. The CDR3 is made up of 14 amino acids. With 0 bases removed from V and 3 bases from J, the gap between germline ends came to 9 bases. The germline V gene has CDR1 MNHEY and CDR2 SVGAGI.

Source material: peripheral blood. The chain joins TRBV6-5 to TRBJ2-7; tentative D call: TRBD2 (5 bases). This TCR was recovered from a woman aged 45 to 65 with COVID-19, enrolled during active disease. The CDR3 nucleotides are TGTGCCAGCAGTTACTCGGCGGGCGACTACGAGCAGTACTTC. It encodes CASSYSAGDYEQYF.